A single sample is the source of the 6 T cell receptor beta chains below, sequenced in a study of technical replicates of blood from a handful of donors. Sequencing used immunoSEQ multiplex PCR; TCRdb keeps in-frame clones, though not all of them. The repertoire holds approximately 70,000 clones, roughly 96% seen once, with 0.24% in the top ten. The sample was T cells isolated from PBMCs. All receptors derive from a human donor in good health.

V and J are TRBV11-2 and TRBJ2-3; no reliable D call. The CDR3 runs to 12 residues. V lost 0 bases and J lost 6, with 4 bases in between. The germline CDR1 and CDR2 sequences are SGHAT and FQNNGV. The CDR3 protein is CASSLDQDTQYF. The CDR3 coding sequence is TGTGCCAGCAGCTTAGATCAGGATACGCAGTATTTT.

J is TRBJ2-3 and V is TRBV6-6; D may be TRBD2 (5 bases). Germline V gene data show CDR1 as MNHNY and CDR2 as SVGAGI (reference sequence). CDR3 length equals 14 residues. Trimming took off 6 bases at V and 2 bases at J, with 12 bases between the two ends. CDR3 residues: CASRRAGHTDTQYF. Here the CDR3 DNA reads TGTGCCAGCAGACGCGCGGGCCACACAGATACGCAGTATTTT.

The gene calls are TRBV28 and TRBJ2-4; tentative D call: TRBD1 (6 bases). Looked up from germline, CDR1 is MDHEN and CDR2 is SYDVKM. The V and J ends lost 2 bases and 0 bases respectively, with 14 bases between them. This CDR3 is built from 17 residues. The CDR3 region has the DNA TGTGCCAGCAGTTTAATAGGACAGCTTTTAGCCAAAAACATTCAGTACTTC. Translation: CASSLIGQLLAKNIQYF. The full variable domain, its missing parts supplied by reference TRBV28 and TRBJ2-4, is DVKVTQSSRYLVKRTGEKVFLECVQDMDHENMFWYRQDPGLGLRLIYFSYDVKMKEKGDIPEGYSVSREKKERFSLILESASTNQTSMYLCASSLIGQLLAKNIQYFGAGTRLSVL.

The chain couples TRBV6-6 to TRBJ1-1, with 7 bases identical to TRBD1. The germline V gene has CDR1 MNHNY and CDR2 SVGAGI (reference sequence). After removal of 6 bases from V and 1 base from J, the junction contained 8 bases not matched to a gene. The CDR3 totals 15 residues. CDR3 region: CASSPARTGNTEAFF. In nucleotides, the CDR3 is TGTGCCAGCAGCCCGGCCCGGACAGGGAACACTGAAGCTTTCTTT.

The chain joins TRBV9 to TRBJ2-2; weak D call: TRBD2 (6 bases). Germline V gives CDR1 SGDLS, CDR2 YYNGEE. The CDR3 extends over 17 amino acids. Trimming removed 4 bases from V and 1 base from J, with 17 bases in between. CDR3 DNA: TGTGCCAGCAGCTCCCAACGGGGGTCTTTGAACACCGGGGAGCTGTTTTTT. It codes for CASSSQRGSLNTGELFF.

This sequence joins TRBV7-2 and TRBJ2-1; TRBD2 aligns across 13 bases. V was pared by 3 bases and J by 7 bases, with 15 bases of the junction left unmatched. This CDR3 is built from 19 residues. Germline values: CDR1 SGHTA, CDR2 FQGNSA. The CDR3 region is CASSFKISSLTSGGNEQFF. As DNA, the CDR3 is TGTGCCAGCAGCTTCAAAATCTCCTCCTTGACTAGCGGGGGGAATGAGCAGTTCTTC.